This TCR beta chain was obtained from a study of blood T cell repertoires in COVID-19. About the research overall: The study drew acute and convalescent COVID-19 samples from the United States, Italy and Spain.

V trimming: 6 bases; J trimming: 0 bases; junction bases outside the gene matches: 5. The CDR3 is 17 amino acids. Germline CDR1 ENHRY, CDR2 SYGVKD. Original processing notes: Amplification with reference gene primers provided the estimates of nucleated cell counts. Some clones are missing from TCRdb's copy, which holds only in-frame ones; the method was immunoSEQ multiplex PCR. V and J calls and clone size are given by that table; D and trimming were obtained from the DNA. The sample has about 310,000 clones, around 87% seen once. The TCR originated in a man between 65 and 80 years old with acute or convalescent COVID-19. The specimen sequenced was peripheral blood. The V gene is TRBV10-3, the J gene TRBJ2-3, with TRBD2 matching 14 bases. The CDR3 nucleotides read TGTGCCATCAGCCCCGGGACTAGCGGGGGAAGCACAGATACGCAGTATTTT. Protein: CAISPGTSGGSTDTQYF.